What follows describes a single T cell receptor beta chain. What this receptor recognizes is not known. The sample belongs to a study of T cell clusters in autoimmune cytopenias (dated by TCRdb to between 2018 and 2021). Regarding the complete study: The median TRB sequencing depth was 50,000 to 60,000 reads per sample, and the median number of distinct TRB clonotypes was a few thousand per sample. In autoimmune cytopenia patients, peripheral blood TRB and IGH repertoires were sequenced during active disease and over treatment follow-up, together with healthy, CLL and autoimmune hepatitis controls. The study aimed to test whether autoimmune cytopenia patients carry a disease-specific immune repertoire signature usable as a blood-based biomarker.

The CDR3 spans 16 residues, from the cysteine through the phenylalanine. The DNA is not on file. The full study reports these points: Approximately 2.9-fold more exclusive TRB clusters were observed in healthy donors than in active autoimmune hepatitis patients, consistent with an autoimmunity-wide signature. GLIPH results suggested that primary autoimmune cytopenia patients were missing physiological T cell clusters, with 50 or so clusters found only in healthy donors compared with fewer than 20 found only in patients. The cluster-lack signature was not seen for secondary cytopenia versus CLL, apparently masked by the dominant lymphoma-associated repertoire. The T cell clusters were defined only in silico, and the functional role of the clusters was left to be validated experimentally. TRB repertoire shifts, with less even repertoires in secondary cytopenia and CLL, mostly reflected lymphoma bias rather than autoimmunity.

To amplify TRB rearrangements, a touch-down multiplex PCR protocol was run with the TRB-A and TRB-B primer pools combined in a single tube. Two consecutive PCR reactions with Phusion HS II polymerase added Illumina adapters and sample indices to the amplicons. The amplicons were gel-purified using the NucleoSpin Gel and PCR Clean-up kit, after which quantification was performed by Qubit and quality was checked on an Agilent 2100 Bioanalyzer. Sequencing of the libraries was done on an Illumina MiSeq with paired-end, single-indexed, 600-cycle runs. In the original analysis: MiXCR version 2.1.12, together with the default MiXCR reference library, was used to align and assemble the TRB reads. A clone was defined by each unique CDR3 nucleotide sequence, and the analysis included only productive sequences with two or more reads. Alpha-parameterized diversity profiles (alpha 0 to 5), including the Shannon (alpha 1) and Simpson (alpha 2) indices, were computed with an R script to assess repertoire diversity. Combinatorial TRB VJ usage was computed with the tcR package and compared between cohorts by principal component analysis with ade4. GLIPH was used to cluster TCRbeta CDR3s in pairs of cohorts matched for age and read depth, and a Wilcoxon test was used to compare cluster frequencies. The reads went through TCRdb reprocessing, and each CDR3 protein sequence gets one entry with no DNA. These V and J calls rely on TCRdb rather than the paper's analysis. The table for this sample lists some 7,000 distinct CDR3 sequences. About 28% of the sample is held by the ten biggest clonotypes.

For each sample, TRB amplification used 250 to 300 ng of peripheral blood genomic DNA, equal to 40,000 or so genome equivalents. What was sequenced was peripheral blood. The receptor chain draws on TRBV12-3 or TRBV12-4 and TRBJ2-3; as DNA is missing, the TRBD2 call by TCRdb cannot be tested. This clonotype was obtained from a human donor with an autoimmune cytopenia or autoimmune hepatitis (not recorded which). The CDR3 region has the sequence CASSLSGRAVTDTQYF.